The 8 T cell receptor beta chains listed next were all sequenced from one sample in a study of shared clonotypes between healthy human individuals. Clones were sequenced by immunoSEQ multiplex PCR, and TCRdb holds only the in-frame ones, with some missing. The sample records about 1 million clones, 70% to 80% being singletons. The sequencing sample was made of memory CD4+ T cells sorted from blood. This sample's subset: CD45RA-negative fraction. These receptors were obtained from a man aged 18 to 30 in good health.

The chain couples TRBV5-5 to TRBJ1-5, with 7 positions matching TRBD1. The CDR3 spans 15 residues. J gave up 4 bases and V 2 bases, and 6 bases lay outside the gene matches. CDR1 and CDR2 from the germline V gene are SGHKS and YYEKEE (reference sequence). The CDR3 nucleotides read TGTGCCAGCAGCTTTGAGGGGGCATCAAATCAGCCCCAGCATTTT. The encoded protein is CASSFEGASNQPQHF. The full variable domain, completed using reference TRBV5-5 and TRBJ1-5, is DAGVTQSPTHLIKTRGQQVTLRCSPISGHKSVSWYQQVLGQGPQFIFQYYEKEERGRGNFPDRFSARQFPNYSSELNVNALLLGDSALYLCASSFEGASNQPQHFGDGTRLSIL.

The chain couples TRBV25-1 to TRBJ1-1; D is perhaps TRBD1 (6 bases). Germline loops: CDR1 MGHDK, CDR2 SYGVNS. The CDR3 is 15 residues long. Trimming removed 6 bases at V and 1 base at J, with 15 bases between. The CDR3, as DNA: TGTGCCAGCAGGGCCCCGGGGGCCCCGAACACTGAAGCTTTCTTT. Translation: CASRAPGAPNTEAFF.

The DNA for the CDR3 is TGTGCCAGCAGCCCCAGGACAGGGGGCAGCGCTGAAGCTTTCTTT. As protein: CASSPRTGGSAEAFF. This chain links TRBV7-8 with TRBJ1-1, with TRBD1 identical over 11 bases. Germline lookup yields CDR1 SGHVS and CDR2 FQNEAQ. J gave up 6 bases and V 5 bases, and 8 bases lay outside the gene matches. The CDR3 is made up of 15 amino acids.

This chain connects TRBV2 to TRBJ1-5; TRBD1 aligns across 7 bases. V gave up 6 bases and J gave up 2 bases; unmatched junction bases: 7. The CDR3 loop spans 15 amino acids. The germline V gene has CDR1 SNHLY and CDR2 FYNNEI. CDR3 amino acids: CASRRQGVGNQPQHF. The CDR3 DNA sequence: TGTGCCAGCAGGCGACAGGGAGTTGGCAATCAGCCCCAGCATTTT.

This clone turned up a few times. The rearrangement links TRBV4-1 to TRBJ1-6; TRBD1 might be the D (6 bases). Germline CDR1 reads MGHRA; CDR2 reads YSYEKL. V lost 3 bases and J 7 bases, leaving 13 bases between the germline ends. The CDR3 is made up of 15 amino acids. The CDR3: CASSQDRGENSPLHF. CDR3 in DNA: TGCGCCAGCAGCCAGGATAGGGGGGAGAATTCACCCCTCCACTTT.

The chain is built from TRBV10-3 and TRBJ2-1; 7 nucleotides agree with TRBD2. CDR1 and CDR2 from the germline V gene are ENHRY and SYGVKD. This CDR3 region has 19 residues. Trimming at V came to 6 bases and at J to 2 bases, leaving 19 bases not matched to a gene. The DNA for the CDR3 is TGTGCCATCAGGGACTTAAGTGGCACGGAGGGGAGGGCCTACAATGAGCAGTTCTTC. It translates to CAIRDLSGTEGRAYNEQFF.

The rearrangement links TRBV10-3 to TRBJ2-2; 10 bases are a match to TRBD2. V gave up 6 bases and J gave up 8 bases; unmatched junction bases: 6. Germline lookup yields CDR1 ENHRY and CDR2 SYGVKD. The CDR3 totals 14 residues. CDR3 bases: TGTGCCATCAGCTCTAGCGGGGGAGAGGGGGAGCTGTTTTTT. Protein product: CAISSSGGEGELFF.

In nucleotides, the CDR3 is TGTGCCAGAAGCTTGGACCCGGGCCGAAGCTCCTATAATTCACCCCTCCACTTT. It yields the protein CARSLDPGRSSYNSPLHF. The chain has TRBV5-3 and TRBJ1-6; D gene unclear. TRBV5-3 is assigned to the ORF class and has an uncertain function. V dropped 0 bases and J dropped 0 bases, with 13 bases sitting between them. The CDR3 loop spans 18 amino acids.